The 8 T cell receptor beta chains reported below all come from one sample, sequenced in a study of Graves' ophthalmopathy and Graves' hyperthyroidism. Amplification targeted the TCR beta CDR3 regions, with RNA transcripts as the source material. The first round was an RT-PCR with HTBI primers, and the second round was a multiplex PCR. TCRdb independently ran MiXCR on the multiplex PCR reads; one entry per CDR3 protein. The sample has almost 750,000 distinct CDR3 sequences, roughly 40% seen once. Input material: peripheral blood. These receptors were taken from an adult man with Graves' ophthalmopathy.

The chain uses TRBV2 and TRBJ1-4, with D possibly being TRBD1 (6 bases). The germline CDR1 and CDR2 sequences are SNHLY and FYNNEI. V lost 6 bases and J 8 bases, leaving 19 bases between the germline ends. CDR3 length: 15 amino acids. The CDR3 loop reads CASSGPGHRGEKLFF. In DNA, the CDR3 is TGTGCCAGCAGCGGACCGGGACACCGGGGGGAAAAACTGTTTTTT.

The rearrangement links TRBV12-3 or TRBV12-4 to TRBJ1-5, with 8 positions matching TRBD1. The CDR3 extends over 14 amino acids. With V trimmed by 9 bases and J by 3 bases, 7 bases remained unmatched. CDR3 coding DNA: TGTGCCAGTATGCAGACAGGGGCCAATCAGCCCCAGCATTTT. Protein sequence: CASMQTGANQPQHF.

This clonotype was observed at least ten times. The chain joins TRBV19 to TRBJ1-1; no definite D call. Germline CDR1 is LNHDA and CDR2 is SQIVND (reference sequence). Trimming took off 1 base at V and 0 bases at J, with 3 bases between the two ends. The CDR3 totals 13 residues. The CDR3 DNA reads TGTGCCAGTAGTATAGCAGTGAACACTGAAGCTTTCTTT. Protein: CASSIAVNTEAFF.

Points on this clonotype: This may be a read error, as it is one base from a much larger clone. The chain has TRBV2 and TRBJ1-6, with D tentatively TRBD1 (6 bases). The CDR3 runs 17 residues. CDR1 is SNHLY, CDR2 FYNNEI, per germline. For the CDR3, the DNA is TGTGCCAGCAGTGTGACAGGCGTGAGCTCCTGTAATTCACCCCTCCACTTT. It codes for CASSVTGVSSCNSPLHF.

V is TRBV25-1 and J is TRBJ1-3; D call uncertain. V was pared by 5 bases and J by 0 bases, with 14 bases between. Germline V gene data show CDR1 as MGHDK and CDR2 as SYGVNS. This CDR3 has 16 residues. In DNA, the CDR3 is TGTGCCAGCAGTTTAGCCGGCGGAATCTCTGGAAACACCATATATTTT. Protein: CASSLAGGISGNTIYF. The whole variable domain, filled in from reference TRBV25-1 and TRBJ1-3, reads EADIYQTPRYLVIGTGKKITLECSQTMGHDKMYWYQQDPGMELHLIHYSYGVNSTEKGDLSSESTVSRIRTEHFPLTLESARPSHTSQYLCASSLAGGISGNTIYFGEGSWLTVV.

The V gene is TRBV29-1, the J gene TRBJ2-7; 10 nucleotides line up with TRBD1. J gave up 7 bases and V 4 bases, and 13 bases lay outside the gene matches. The CDR3 extends over 15 amino acids. Germline CDR1 is SQVTM and CDR2 is ANQGSEA. As DNA, the CDR3 is TGCAGCGTTGCCGATGGACAGGGGGTGGCGAGTGAGCAGTACTTC. This encodes CSVADGQGVASEQYF.

The J gene is TRBJ2-2, the V gene TRBV7-9, with 8 bases that match TRBD1. CDR1 is SEHNR, CDR2 FQNEAQ, per germline (reference sequence). The CDR3 runs 14 residues. V lost 3 bases, J lost 7 bases, and 4 bases stayed unmatched. The CDR3 sequence is CASSFGQGVGELFF. CDR3 nucleotide sequence: TGTGCCAGCAGCTTTGGACAGGGTGTCGGGGAGCTGTTTTTT.

V is TRBV29-1 and J is TRBJ2-7, with a tentative D call TRBD2 (5 bases). The CDR3 length is 13 residues. The V end lost 8 bases, the J end lost 3 bases, and 17 bases lay between the germline ends. Germline V lookup: CDR1 SQVTM, CDR2 ANQGSEA. For the CDR3, the DNA is TGCAGCCAAGATCGGGGTCGTGGCTACGAGCAGTACTTC. It is translated as CSQDRGRGYEQYF.